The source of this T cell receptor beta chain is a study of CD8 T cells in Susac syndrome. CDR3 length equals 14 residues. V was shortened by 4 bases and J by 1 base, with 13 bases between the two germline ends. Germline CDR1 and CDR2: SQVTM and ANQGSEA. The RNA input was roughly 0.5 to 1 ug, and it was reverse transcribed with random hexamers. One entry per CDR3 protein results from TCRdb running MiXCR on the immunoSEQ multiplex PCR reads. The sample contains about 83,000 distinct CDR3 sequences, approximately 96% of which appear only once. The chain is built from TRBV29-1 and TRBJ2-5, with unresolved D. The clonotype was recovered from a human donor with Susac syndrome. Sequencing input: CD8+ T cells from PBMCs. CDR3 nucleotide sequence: TGCAGCGTTGTTGGGTTCACCCTCCAAGAGACCCAGTACTTC. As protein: CSVVGFTLQETQYF.